One and the same sample provided the 18 T cell receptor beta chains below, sequenced in a study of T cell responses to AZD1222 COVID-19 vaccine. The protocol was immunoSEQ multiplex PCR, while the TCRdb copy is restricted to in-frame clones and leaves out a portion. Of 65,000 to 80,000 clones detected, roughly nine tenths appear once; the ten largest clones hold roughly 4.2%. The specimen was peripheral blood, collected on day 0 of AZD1222 vaccination. Receptors were obtained from an adult in good health.

Remarks on this clone: Other nucleotide sequences in the sample specify the same CDR3. The rearrangement uses TRBV11-2 and TRBJ2-5; D gene uncertain. Germline V gene lookup returns CDR1 SGHAT and CDR2 FQNNGV. V lost 5 bases to trimming and J lost 2 bases, with 3 bases between them. This CDR3 has 11 residues. CDR3 coding DNA: TGTGCCAGCAGCCTGCAAGAGACCCAGTACTTC. Encoded protein: CASSLQETQYF.

V and J are TRBV29-1 and TRBJ2-7; no clear D. Trimming pared 6 bases from V and 0 bases from J, leaving 9 bases between. This CDR3 contains 12 residues. Germline lookup yields CDR1 SQVTM and CDR2 ANQGSEA. CDR3 DNA: TGCAGCGTCAGACGGAGCTCCTACGAGCAGTACTTC. Translation gives CSVRRSSYEQYF.

This chain connects TRBV5-6 to TRBJ1-1, with D hard to call. CDR3 length equals 14 residues. The V gene lost 0 bases and the J gene lost 6 bases, with 12 bases spanning the gap. Germline V lookup: CDR1 SGHDT, CDR2 YYEEEE. DNA for the CDR3: TGTGCCAGCAGCTTGGGGGCCAAGGCCTCTGAAGCTTTCTTT. Translation: CASSLGAKASEAFF. Filled out from reference TRBV5-6 and TRBJ1-1, the complete variable domain reads DAGVTQSPTHLIKTRGQQVTLRCSPKSGHDTVSWYQQALGQGPQFIFQYYEEEERQRGNFPDRFSGHQFPNYSSELNVNALLLGDSALYLCASSLGAKASEAFFGQGTRLTVV.

The chain combines TRBV19 with TRBJ1-2, with a weak D call TRBD1 (6 bases). Trimming stripped 0 bases from V and 7 bases from J, with 12 bases between. The CDR3 sequence is 14 residues long. Germline-derived CDR1 and CDR2 are LNHDA and SQIVND (reference sequence). The CDR3 bases are TGTGCCAGTAGTATAGACTCCGGGGGCCGTGGCTACACCTTC. Translation: CASSIDSGGRGYTF.

This chain joins TRBV7-2 and TRBJ1-2, with D perhaps matching TRBD1 (6 bases). With 4 bases removed from V and 6 bases from J, the gap between germline ends came to 12 bases. Germline CDR1 and CDR2: SGHTA and FQGNSA. The CDR3 loop spans 13 amino acids. The CDR3 nucleotides are TGTGCCAGCAGCTCAACAGGGTCGCATGGCTACACCTTC. This sequence encodes CASSSTGSHGYTF.

Here the CDR3 DNA reads TGTGCCAGCAGTGGTCTTATAGTCGGAGAGACCCAGTACTTC. Its protein product is CASSGLIVGETQYF. The genes are TRBV2 and TRBJ2-5, with unresolved D. Germline CDR1 SNHLY, CDR2 FYNNEI. The germline V and J ends were trimmed by 4 bases and 4 bases, with 13 bases remaining between them. This CDR3 has 14 amino acids.

This clone was seen just once. The rearrangement links TRBV9 to TRBJ1-6; no firm D call. There are 14 residues in the CDR3. V dropped 4 bases and J dropped 5 bases, with 10 bases sitting between them. The V gene's germline CDR1 is SGDLS and CDR2 YYNGEE. CDR3 DNA: TGTGCCAGCAGCAAGAGGACTAATAATTCACCCCTCCACTTT. Translating gives CASSKRTNNSPLHF.

The rearrangement links TRBV5-1 to TRBJ1-2; 9 bases are a match to TRBD1. Germline CDR1 is SGHRS and CDR2 is YFSETQ. The CDR3 extends over 14 amino acids. The J segment lost 3 bases and the V segment lost 4 bases, leaving 4 bases of the junction unmatched. In DNA form, the CDR3 reads TGCGCCAGCAGCACTACAGGGGGCGACTATGGCTACACCTTC. This translates into CASSTTGGDYGYTF.

This chain joins TRBV6-5 and TRBJ2-3; no reliable D call. The CDR3 spans 16 residues. Trimming pared 2 bases from V and 2 bases from J, leaving 14 bases between. In germline, CDR1 is MNHEY, CDR2 SVGAGI. CDR3 sequence reads: CASSYRRRPATDTQYF. In DNA, the CDR3 is TGTGCCAGCAGTTACCGTAGGCGGCCTGCCACAGATACGCAGTATTTT.

V and J are TRBV2 and TRBJ1-2, with a tentative D call TRBD1 (5 bases). This CDR3 has 14 residues. Germline V gives CDR1 SNHLY, CDR2 FYNNEI. The germline V and J ends were trimmed by 2 bases and 8 bases, with 15 bases remaining between them. The CDR3 bases are TGTGCCAGCAGTGAAAGTCGGGCAGGGCCGGGCTACACCTTC. It translates to CASSESRAGPGYTF.

The genes are TRBV5-5 and TRBJ1-1; TRBD1 is a possible D gene (6 bases). Trimming cost V 1 base and J 1 base, with 11 bases left between them. Germline V gene lookup returns CDR1 SGHKS and CDR2 YYEKEE (reference sequence). This CDR3 has 15 amino acids. CDR3 nucleotides: TGTGCCAGCAGCTTGTCAGGGGCGGAGAACACTGAAGCTTTCTTT. It translates to CASSLSGAENTEAFF.

The chain couples TRBV6-5 to TRBJ1-4; D gene unclear. V lost 6 bases to trimming and J lost 7 bases, with 9 bases between them. Looked up from germline, CDR1 is MNHEY and CDR2 is SVGAGI. This CDR3 is built from 12 residues. CDR3 protein: CASSRIGEKLFF. DNA of the CDR3: TGTGCCAGCAGCCGGATAGGTGAAAAACTGTTTTTT.

The V gene is TRBV3-1 (or the pseudogene TRBV3-2), the J gene TRBJ2-2; a weak D match, TRBD2 (5 bases). This CDR3 is built from 13 residues. Germline-derived CDR1 and CDR2 are LGHDT and YNNKEL (reference sequence). The germline V and J ends were trimmed by 4 bases and 6 bases, with 9 bases remaining between them. The DNA of the CDR3 is TGTGCCAGCAGCCCCCACGGGGCCGGGGAGCTGTTTTTT. This sequence encodes CASSPHGAGELFF.

The chain links TRBV3-1 (or the pseudogene TRBV3-2) to TRBJ1-4, with no clear D. V dropped 2 bases and J dropped 1 base, with 5 bases sitting between them. In germline, CDR1 is LGHDT, CDR2 YNNKEL (reference sequence). The CDR3 runs to 14 residues. Here the CDR3 DNA reads TGTGCCAGCAGCCAAAGAGGAACTAATGAAAAACTGTTTTTT. Translation gives CASSQRGTNEKLFF.

J is TRBJ2-7 and V is TRBV24-1; no reliable D call. This CDR3 is 14 amino acids long. V lost 3 bases to trimming and J lost 2 bases, with 10 bases between them. Looked up from germline, CDR1 is KGHDR and CDR2 is SFDVKD. CDR3 sequence: CATSDGFGTYEQYF. The CDR3 nucleotides read TGTGCCACCAGTGATGGTTTTGGGACCTACGAGCAGTACTTC.

The rearrangement uses TRBV6-6 and TRBJ2-3; 11 bases align to TRBD2. The CDR3 length is 14 residues. Germline loops: CDR1 MNHNY, CDR2 SVGAGI (reference sequence). CDR3 DNA: TGTGCTTCCCGCCCAACTAGCGGGAGTGATACGCAGTATTTT. Translating it yields CASRPTSGSDTQYF.

Notes on this clone: Other nucleotide sequences in the sample specify the same CDR3. V gene TRBV30 combines with J gene TRBJ2-7; D unclear. CDR3 size: 12 residues. Trimming removed 0 bases from V and 1 base from J, with 4 bases in between. Looked up from germline, CDR1 is GTSNPN and CDR2 is SVGIG (reference sequence). The CDR3 sequence: CAWSVESYEQYF. Written as DNA, the CDR3 is TGTGCCTGGAGTGTCGAATCCTACGAGCAGTACTTC.

The rearrangement uses TRBV21-1 and TRBJ1-6. TRBV21-1 is given as a pseudogene. The CDR3 length is 10 residues. This CDR3 reads CASSPVPFHF. In nucleotides, the CDR3 is TGTGCCAGCAGCCCCGTCCCATTCCACTTT.